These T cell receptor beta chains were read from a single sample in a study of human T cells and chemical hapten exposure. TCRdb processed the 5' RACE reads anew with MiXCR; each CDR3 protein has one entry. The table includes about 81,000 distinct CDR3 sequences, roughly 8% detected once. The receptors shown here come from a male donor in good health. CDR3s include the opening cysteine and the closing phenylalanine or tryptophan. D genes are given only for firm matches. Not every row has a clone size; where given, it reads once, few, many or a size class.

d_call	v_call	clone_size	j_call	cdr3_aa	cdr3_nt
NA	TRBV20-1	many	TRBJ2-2	CSARVATSTTGELFF	TGCAGTGCTAGGGTAGCCACTAGTACCACCGGGGAGCTGTTTTTT
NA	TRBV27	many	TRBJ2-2	CASSFPGTGELFF	TGTGCCAGCAGTTTCCCCGGCACCGGGGAGCTGTTTTTT
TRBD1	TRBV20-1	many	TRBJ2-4	CSARVGTAENIQYF	TGCAGTGCTAGGGTTGGGACAGCTGAAAACATTCAGTACTTC
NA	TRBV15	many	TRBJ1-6	CATSPRTINSPLHF	TGTGCCACCAGCCCTCGGACGATTAATTCACCCCTCCACTTT
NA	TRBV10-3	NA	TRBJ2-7	CAISEPTQGTYEQYF	TGTGCCATCAGTGAGCCGACACAGGGAACCTACGAGCAGTACTTC
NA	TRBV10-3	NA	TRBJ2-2	CAIKGERIAGELFF	TGTGCCATCAAAGGGGAGCGAATCGCCGGGGAGCTGTTTTTT
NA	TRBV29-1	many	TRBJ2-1	CSVPTSGARNEQFF	TGCAGCGTCCCCACTTCAGGGGCCCGCAATGAGCAGTTCTTC
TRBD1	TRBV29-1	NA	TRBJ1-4	CSGGQELEKLFF	TGCAGCGGGGGACAGGAATTGGAAAAACTGTTTTTT
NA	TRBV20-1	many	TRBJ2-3	CSARVEIPDTQYF	TGCAGTGCTAGAGTCGAGATTCCAGATACGCAGTATTTT
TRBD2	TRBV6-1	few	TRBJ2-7	CASRAGLVEQYF	TGTGCCAGCAGAGCGGGGCTGGTCGAGCAGTACTTC
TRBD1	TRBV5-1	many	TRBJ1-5	CASSRDRGLDQPQHF	TGCGCCAGCAGCCGGGACAGGGGGCTTGATCAGCCCCAGCATTTT
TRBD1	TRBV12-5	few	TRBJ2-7	CASGLVRLLDRVYEQYF	TGTGCTAGTGGTTTGGTACGTTTATTGGACAGGGTCTACGAGCAGTACTTC
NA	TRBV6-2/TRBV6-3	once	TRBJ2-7	CASSYYRSSYEQYF	TGTGCCAGCAGTTATTACCGGAGCTCCTACGAGCAGTACTTC
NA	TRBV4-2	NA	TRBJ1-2	CASSQDRRVDGYTF	TGTGCCAGCAGCCAAGATCGACGGGTCGATGGCTACACCTTC
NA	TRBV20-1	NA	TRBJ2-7	CSARSRDVLYEQYF	TGCAGTGCTAGATCACGGGACGTCCTCTACGAGCAGTACTTC
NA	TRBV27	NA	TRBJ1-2	CASSFRGLNYGYTF	TGTGCCAGCAGTTTTCGGGGGCTTAACTATGGCTACACCTTC
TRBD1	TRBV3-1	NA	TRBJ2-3	CASSQDRTGGSSDTQYF	TGTGCCAGCAGCCAAGATAGGACAGGGGGCAGCTCAGATACGCAGTATTTT
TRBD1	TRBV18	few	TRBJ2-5	CASSRDREETQYF	TGTGCCAGCTCCCGAGACAGGGAAGAGACCCAGTACTTC